This T cell receptor beta chain was sequenced for a study of T cell repertoires in cytomegalovirus infection. TCRdb processed the reads anew with MiXCR; each CDR3 protein has one entry. Among 480,000 or so distinct CDR3 sequences listed, around 11% were seen once. The CDR3 contains 13 residues. Looked up from germline, CDR1 is SEHNR and CDR2 is FQNEAQ (reference sequence). The ends were cut back, 6 bases at V and 0 bases at J, with 6 bases in the middle. This clonotype turned up a few times. A much more abundant neighbour one base away suggests this may be a read error. The rearrangement joins TRBV7-9 to TRBJ2-1; D call uncertain. This clonotype was sampled from a human donor in good health (CMV status not recorded). Some clones in this sample may be carry-over from other donors' samples. Sequenced sample: PBMCs. DNA for the CDR3: TGTGCCAGCAGAGTGAGCTCCTACAATGAGCAGTTCTTC. This sequence encodes CASRVSSYNEQFF.